This TCR beta chain emerged from a study of CD8 T cells in ankylosing spondylitis. Study findings and constraints: Reports say disease-linked clones showed up significantly more in matched ankylosing spondylitis synovial fluid. Apparently characteristic of ankylosing spondylitis blood was a TCR beta motif (about eight highly homologous variants). Clones linked to disease, bearing a CD8+ phenotype, were relatively rare in peripheral blood.

This clonotype was observed a few times. Its specificity is not known. Making use of molecular barcodes, quantitative 5'-RACE generated TCR beta libraries. MiXCR, run by TCRdb on the 5' RACE reads, gives a single entry per CDR3 protein. The sample carries more than 300,000 distinct CDR3 sequences, around 7.6% recorded once. The CDR3 has 14 amino acids. With V trimmed by 6 bases and J by 7 bases, 7 bases remained unmatched. CDR1 is SGHTA, CDR2 FQGNSA, per germline. The rearrangement joins TRBV7-2 to TRBJ2-7; 12 bases fit TRBD2. The sequencing sample was made of blood, either unsorted or a sorted T cell fraction (not recorded which). This clonotype originated in a male donor with ankylosing spondylitis. CDR3 protein: CASSRLAGEEEQYF. CDR3 DNA: TGTGCCAGCAGTCGACTAGCGGGAGAGGAAGAGCAGTACTTC. Looking up the rest from reference TRBV7-2 and TRBJ2-7 gives the full variable domain: GAGVSQSPSNKVTEKGKDVELRCDPISGHTALYWYRQSLGQGLEFLIYFQGNSAPDKSGLPSDRFSAERTGGSVSTLTIQRTQQEDSAVYLCASSRLAGEEEQYFGPGTRLTVT.